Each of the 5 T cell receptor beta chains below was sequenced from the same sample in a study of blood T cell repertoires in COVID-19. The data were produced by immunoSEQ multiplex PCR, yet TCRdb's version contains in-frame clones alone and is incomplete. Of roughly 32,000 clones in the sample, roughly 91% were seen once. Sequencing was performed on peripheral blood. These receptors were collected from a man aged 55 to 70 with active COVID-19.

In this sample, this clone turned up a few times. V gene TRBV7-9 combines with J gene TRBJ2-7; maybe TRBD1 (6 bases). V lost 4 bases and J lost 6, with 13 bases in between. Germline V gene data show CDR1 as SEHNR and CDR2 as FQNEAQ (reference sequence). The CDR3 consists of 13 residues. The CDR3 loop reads CASSSSGVGEQYF. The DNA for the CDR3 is TGTGCCAGCAGCTCCTCAGGGGTAGGCGAGCAGTACTTC.

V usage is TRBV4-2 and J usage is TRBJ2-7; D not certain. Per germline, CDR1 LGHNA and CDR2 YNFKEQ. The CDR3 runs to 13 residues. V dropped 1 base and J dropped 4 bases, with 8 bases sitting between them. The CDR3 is CASSQGLQYEQYF. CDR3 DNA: TGTGCCAGCAGCCAAGGCCTACAGTACGAGCAGTACTTC.

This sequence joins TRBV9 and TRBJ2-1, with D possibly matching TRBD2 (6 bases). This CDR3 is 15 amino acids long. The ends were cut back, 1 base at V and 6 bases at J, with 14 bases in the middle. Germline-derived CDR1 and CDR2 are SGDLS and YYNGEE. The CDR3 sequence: CASSVMEGRINEQFF. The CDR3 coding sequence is TGTGCCAGCAGCGTAATGGAGGGCCGTATCAATGAGCAGTTCTTC.

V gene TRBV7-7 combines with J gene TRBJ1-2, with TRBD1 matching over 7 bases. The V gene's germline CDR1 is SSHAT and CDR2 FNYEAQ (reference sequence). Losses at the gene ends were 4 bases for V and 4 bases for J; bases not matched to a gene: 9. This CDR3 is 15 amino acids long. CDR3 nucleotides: TGTGCCAGCAGCTCCCGACAGGGTAAGGTCTATGGCTACACCTTC. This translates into CASSSRQGKVYGYTF.

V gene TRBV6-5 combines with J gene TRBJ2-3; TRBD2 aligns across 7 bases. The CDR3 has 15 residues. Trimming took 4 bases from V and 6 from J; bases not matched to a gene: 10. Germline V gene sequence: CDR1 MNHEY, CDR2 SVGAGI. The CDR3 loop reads CASSLLATFGDTQYF. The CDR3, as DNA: TGTGCCAGCAGTTTACTAGCGACCTTCGGCGATACGCAGTATTTT.